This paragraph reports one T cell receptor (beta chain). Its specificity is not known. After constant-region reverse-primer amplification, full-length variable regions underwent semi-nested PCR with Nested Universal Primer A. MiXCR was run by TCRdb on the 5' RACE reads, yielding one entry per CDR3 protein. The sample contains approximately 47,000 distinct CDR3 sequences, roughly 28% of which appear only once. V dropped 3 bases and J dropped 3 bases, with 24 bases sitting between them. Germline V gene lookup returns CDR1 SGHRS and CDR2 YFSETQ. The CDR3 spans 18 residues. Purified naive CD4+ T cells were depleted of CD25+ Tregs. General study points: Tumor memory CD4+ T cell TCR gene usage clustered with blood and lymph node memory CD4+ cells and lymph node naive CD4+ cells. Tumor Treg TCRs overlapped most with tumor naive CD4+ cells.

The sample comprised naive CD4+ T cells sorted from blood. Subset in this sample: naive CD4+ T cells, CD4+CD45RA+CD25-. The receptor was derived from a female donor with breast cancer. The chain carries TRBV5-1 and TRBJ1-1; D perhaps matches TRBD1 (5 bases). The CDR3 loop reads CASSSRSGRILSDTEAFF. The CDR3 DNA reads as TGCGCCAGCAGCTCTCGGTCAGGGAGAATATTGTCGGACACTGAAGCTTTCTTT.